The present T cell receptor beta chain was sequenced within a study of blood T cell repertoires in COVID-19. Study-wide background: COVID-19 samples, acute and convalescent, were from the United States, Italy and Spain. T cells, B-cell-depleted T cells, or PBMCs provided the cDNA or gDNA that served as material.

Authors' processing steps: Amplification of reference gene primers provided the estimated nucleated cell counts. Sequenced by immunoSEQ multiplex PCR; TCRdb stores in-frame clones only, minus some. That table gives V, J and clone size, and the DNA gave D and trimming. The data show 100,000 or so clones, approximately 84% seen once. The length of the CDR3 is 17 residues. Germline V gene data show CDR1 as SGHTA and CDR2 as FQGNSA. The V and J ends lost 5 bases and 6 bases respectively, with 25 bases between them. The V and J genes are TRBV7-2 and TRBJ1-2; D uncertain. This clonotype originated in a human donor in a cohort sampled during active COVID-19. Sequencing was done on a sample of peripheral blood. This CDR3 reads CASSPRGFIIPSDGYTF. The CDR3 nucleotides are TGTGCCAGCAGCCCTAGAGGCTTTATTATTCCATCGGATGGCTACACCTTC.